This T cell receptor (beta chain) derives from a study of a mutant IDH1 vaccine in newly diagnosed glioma (dated by TCRdb to about 2021). Some background on the complete study: Eight vaccinations were administered to patients in weeks 1, 3, 5, 7, 11, 15, 19 and 23, corresponding to visits V03 through V10. Vaccination began 4-6 weeks after radiotherapy alone, or alongside temozolomide cycles in the chemotherapy-containing groups. Of the 30 to 35 patients who were treated, around 60% were male and 37.5% were female, and the mean age was around 40 years. Prior to enrollment, patients had been given standard therapy consisting of radiotherapy alone, temozolomide alone, or radiochemotherapy with temozolomide, with the combination given to most patients. Peripheral blood samples were drawn at six visits, namely V03 (baseline), V05, V07, V10, V12 and V13. For exploratory analyses, 25 treated patients had longitudinal TCRB deep sequencing done wherever samples were available.

In the paper's terms, the time point label means: week 11, during vaccination. Each vaccine dose was 300 ug of a 20-mer mutant IDH1 peptide in Montanide, given subcutaneously with topical imiquimod. Newly diagnosed WHO grade 3 or 4 IDH1-mutant astrocytomas showing loss of nuclear ATRX were present in the donors. The samples were drawn from NOA16, a multicentre, single-arm, open-label phase I trial in Germany that tested a mutant IDH1 peptide vaccine in humans for the first time. The DNeasy Blood and Tissue Kit was used to extract genomic DNA from EDTA blood for TCRB sequencing. Remarks on this clone: Its antigen is unknown. No base qualities exist here, and no much larger clone lies one base off it.

General conclusions and limits of the study: Pseudoprogression appeared unrelated to alterations in the top peripheral T cell clonotypes detected by TCRB sequencing. Immune responses induced by the vaccine were seen in approximately 93% of patients across multiple MHC alleles. According to the authors, sample limitations meant that analyses of patient blood samples could not be reproduced. Availability determined which PBMC samples were chosen for TCRB deep sequencing.

The protocol used for the library was the immunoSEQ multiplex PCR assay. The hsTCRB Kit was used according to the manufacturer's protocol to amplify rearranged TCR beta chain sequences. Sequencing of TCRB libraries was carried out on an Illumina MiSeq. In the source study's methods: The proprietary platform of the kit vendor was used for demultiplexing, trimming and gene mapping. Sourced from immuneACCESS, this table was stored by TCRdb with only in-frame sequences that have V and J called. A share of the clones is absent; for the studies checked, an unresolved V gene accounts for under half, and the remainder has no known explanation. The D gene and trimming were derived from the DNA, and the V and J assignments and clone size from that table. Counted in this sample were approximately 36,000 clones; over 70% of them appeared once. The ten largest account for around 16% of the sample. Via the germline V gene, CDR1 is SGHTA and CDR2 FQGNSA. Counted from cysteine to phenylalanine, this CDR3 has 14 amino acids. Kept here is only the CDR3 DNA, which spans 42 bases and is read in frame from base 1. Unmatched junction bases come to 5, with V trimmed by 5 bases and J by 2 bases.

The TCR originated in a young woman with glioma. Some clones in this sample may be carry-over from other donors' samples. The specimen was peripheral blood mononuclear cells (PBMCs), collected from a glioma patient whose treatment included an IDH1 peptide vaccine. The chain is made from TRBV7-2 and TRBJ2-7, with 8 middle bases fitting TRBD1. In nucleotides, the sequence is TGTGCCAGCAGCACCGGACAGGGACCCTACGAGCAGTACTTC. Translated, this gives CASSTGQGPYEQYF.